These T cell receptor beta chains were read from a single sample in a study of T-cell memory formation after mild COVID-19. TCRdb passed the 5' RACE reads through MiXCR, listing each CDR3 protein once. The sample consists of around 410,000 distinct CDR3 sequences, about a quarter of them appearing once. The material sequenced was PBMCs or a T cell subset sorted from them (not recorded which). All receptors come from an adult woman who had mild COVID-19 (a few samples of this study predate the infection). Cell type and time point are not known. CDR3s include the opening cysteine and the closing phenylalanine or tryptophan.

v_call	cdr3_aa
TRBV2	CASSENWTGGTDTQYF
TRBV29-1	CSVENTGVNTEAFF
TRBV4-1	CASSQSASANTGELFF
TRBV12-3/TRBV12-4	CASRGTSGRDRELFF
TRBV6-1	CASSLGGFQWDEQFF
TRBV7-9	CASSTSGRSYEQYF
TRBV28	CASSLPPGLNTGELFF
TRBV20-1	CSARGEGTVYGYTF
TRBV12-3/TRBV12-4	CASSSSGTGSREQYF
TRBV5-5	CASSLGTGWDEQYF
TRBV19	CASSIGAGGLSNQPQHF
TRBV7-8	CASSPQRYEQYF
TRBV20-1	CSARGWSTLPQHF
TRBV7-9	CASSPFSGALFSYNEQFF
TRBV19	CASSITWRGQGTNTEAFF
TRBV5-1	CASSLVAENTGELFF
TRBV7-8	CASSTWDRSGELFF
TRBV29-1	CSVEGREFGNTIYF
TRBV27	CASSLMGRGEAFF
TRBV7-3	CASSLYKSNTGELFF
TRBV6-5	CASSYSEGTSTDTQYF
TRBV24-1	CATSDLLLRQYF
TRBV18	CASSQEWSSSYEQYF
TRBV7-2	CASSLGTTNYGYTF
TRBV6-5	CASARDRGPWQYF
TRBV20-1	CSASRDSYYGYTF
TRBV14	CASSQDGPLRYGYTF
TRBV7-3	CASSTKAGLGLSYEQYF